A single sample is the source of the 17 T cell receptor beta chains below, sequenced in a study of post-analysis software for immune sequencing data. Antigen specificity for these receptors is unknown. The library was made from cDNA and included unique molecular identifiers. TCRdb processed the PCR reads anew with MiXCR; each CDR3 protein has one entry. Altogether some 500,000 distinct CDR3 sequences are present, under 55% being singletons, with the ten largest covering over 10%. Study outcomes and limitations: Controls showed lower frequencies than patients for roughly 5 TRBV segments, and TRBV5-6, TRBV5-1 and TRBV20-1 were among these.

Sequencing was done on a sample of blood. These TCRs come from a girl aged 5-17 years with multiple sclerosis.

V usage is TRBV6-2 or TRBV6-3 and J usage is TRBJ2-5; 7 bases fit TRBD2. The CDR3 has 15 residues. V lost 4 bases to trimming and J lost 2 bases; unmatched junction nucleotides: 7. The germline CDR1 and CDR2 sequences are MNHEY and SVGEGT. The CDR3 DNA reads TGTGCCAGCAGTTTCGGGACTATCATTCAAGAGACCCAGTACTTC. Translating it yields CASSFGTIIQETQYF.

This clonotype showed up just a few times. J is TRBJ1-5 and V is TRBV12-3 or TRBV12-4; D unresolved. The CDR3 runs to 14 residues. V was shortened by 6 bases and J by 0 bases, with 9 bases between the two germline ends. The CDR3 DNA is TGTGCCAGCAGGCGAGAGGCTAGCAATCAGCCCCAGCATTTT. This encodes CASRREASNQPQHF.

This clonotype was counted between two and nine times. CDR3 loop: CASSPKGLAGGYEQYF. CDR3 sequence (DNA): TGTGCCAGCAGTCCAAAGGGACTAGCGGGAGGATACGAGCAGTACTTC. The chain has TRBV12-3 or TRBV12-4 and TRBJ2-7, with 15 bases aligning to TRBD2. The CDR3 covers 16 residues. The J segment lost 4 bases and the V segment lost 5 bases, leaving 6 bases of the junction unmatched.

V is TRBV20-1 and J is TRBJ1-1; D ambiguous. The V and J ends lost 1 base and 6 bases respectively, with 6 bases between them. Germline V gene data show CDR1 as DFQATT and CDR2 as SNEGSKA (reference sequence). This CDR3 comprises 11 residues. The CDR3 DNA follows: TGCAGTGCTAGAGTGTTCCCTGAAGCTTTCTTT. Its translation: CSARVFPEAFF.

The chain is built from TRBV7-9 and TRBJ1-2; tentative D call: TRBD1 (5 bases). The length of the CDR3 is 10 residues. Germline V gene lookup returns CDR1 SEHNR and CDR2 FQNEAQ (reference sequence). Deletions cut 11 bases from V and 6 bases from J, with 10 bases between. CDR3 nucleotides: TGTGCCGTTACAGGAAATGGCTACACCTTC. Its protein is CAVTGNGYTF. The whole variable domain, remainder taken from reference TRBV7-9 and TRBJ1-2, is DTGVSQNPRHKITKRGQNVTFRCDPISEHNRLYWYRQTLGQGPEFLTYFQNEAQLEKSRLLSDRFSAERPKGSFSTLEIQRTEQGDSAMYLCAVTGNGYTFGSGTRLTVV.

The V call is TRBV9, the J call TRBJ1-4, with D tentatively TRBD1 (5 bases). Germline CDR1 is SGDLS and CDR2 is YYNGEE. The CDR3 contains 17 residues. Trimming took off 1 base at V and 0 bases at J, with 13 bases between the two ends. CDR3 protein: CASSVLQGGATNEKLFF. Here the CDR3 DNA reads TGTGCCAGCAGCGTACTCCAGGGAGGCGCAACTAATGAAAAACTGTTTTTT. Full variable domain (outside the CDR3, taken from reference TRBV9 and TRBJ1-4): DSGVTQTPKHLITATGQRVTLRCSPRSGDLSVYWYQQSLDQGLQFLIQYYNGEERAKGNILERFSAQQFPDLHSELNLSSLELGDSALYFCASSVLQGGATNEKLFFGSGTQLSVL.

V gene TRBV6-1 combines with J gene TRBJ1-5; D is unresolved. CDR1 and CDR2 (germline): MNHNS, SASEGT. The CDR3 loop spans 18 amino acids. Between the trimmed V and J ends, which lost 7 bases and 6 bases, there was a span of 28 bases. CDR3 sequence: CASTLGPLRILRPQPQHF. Written as DNA, the CDR3 is TGTGCCAGCACGCTCGGGCCCCTCCGAATCCTTCGCCCTCAGCCCCAGCATTTT.

The chain links TRBV6-5 to TRBJ1-2, with TRBD1 matching over 12 bases. The length of the CDR3 is 16 residues. CDR1 is MNHEY and CDR2 is SVGAGI in the germline V gene. The J segment lost 4 bases and the V segment lost 1 base, leaving 4 bases of the junction unmatched. CDR3 region: CASSYLGQGAGYGYTF. In nucleotides, the CDR3 is TGTGCCAGCAGTTACTTGGGACAGGGGGCCGGCTATGGCTACACCTTC.

There are many counts of this clonotype. The V call is TRBV29-1, the J call TRBJ1-2; the D is unclear. CDR1 SQVTM and CDR2 ANQGSEA come from the germline V gene. The V gene lost 0 bases and the J gene lost 8 bases, with 7 bases spanning the gap. The CDR3 contains 11 residues. The CDR3 is CSVEDRRGYTF. The CDR3, as DNA: TGCAGCGTTGAAGATCGTCGGGGCTACACCTTC.

This chain joins TRBV20-1 and TRBJ2-1; TRBD2 matches 8 bases. The CDR3 consists of 15 residues. CDR1 and CDR2 (germline): DFQATT, SNEGSKA (reference sequence). Trimming took 6 bases from V and 9 from J; bases not matched to a gene: 16. CDR3 protein: CSAPPRGAGDLEQFF. CDR3 in DNA: TGCAGTGCCCCCCCCCGAGGAGCGGGAGATCTTGAGCAGTTCTTC.

This clonotype has more than one count but fewer than ten. This rearrangement joins TRBV27 to TRBJ2-4; no reliable D call. The DNA end favors TRBJ2-7, so the J call may be wrong. This CDR3 comprises 11 residues. Germline CDR1 MNHEY, CDR2 SMNVEV (reference sequence). The DNA of the CDR3 is TGTGCCAGAACGGTTACCTACGAGCAGTACTTC. Amino acids: CARTVTYEQYF.

This clonotype was detected only a few times. The V call is TRBV7-9, the J call TRBJ2-5, with no clear D. CDR3 length equals 16 residues. Between the trimmed V and J ends, which lost 6 bases and 3 bases, there was a span of 20 bases. Germline CDR1 reads SEHNR; CDR2 reads FQNEAQ (reference sequence). CDR3 in DNA: TGTGCCAGCAGTTCACCCCTAAGGACCGGAGAAGAGACCCAGTACTTC. It specifies CASSSPLRTGEETQYF.

The V and J genes are TRBV5-1 and TRBJ2-1; 7 nucleotides align to TRBD2. V gave up 3 bases and J gave up 10 bases; unmatched junction bases: 4. The CDR3 loop spans 12 amino acids. The germline gives CDR1 SGHRS, CDR2 YFSETQ. CDR3 loop: CASSWEGGEQFF. In DNA form, the CDR3 reads TGCGCCAGCAGCTGGGAGGGAGGGGAGCAGTTCTTC. The full variable domain, its missing parts supplied by reference TRBV5-1 and TRBJ2-1, is KAGVTQTPRYLIKTRGQQVTLSCSPISGHRSVSWYQQTPGQGLQFLFEYFSETQRNKGNFPGRFSGRQFSNSRSEMNVSTLELGDSALYLCASSWEGGEQFFGPGTRLTVL.

The count of this clonotype is one. At one end, the junction sequence differs from germline, possibly due to a read error. The rearrangement uses TRBV7-9 and TRBJ2-1; 9 bases agree with TRBD1. Germline lookup yields CDR1 SEHNR and CDR2 FQNEAQ (reference sequence). The CDR3 is 14 amino acids. The CDR3 region has the DNA TGTGCCAGCAGCTACGGGACAGGGCCCAATGAACAGTTCTTC. Translated: CASSYGTGPNEQFF.

V is TRBV5-1 and J is TRBJ2-3; perhaps TRBD2 as D (6 bases). Looked up from germline, CDR1 is SGHRS and CDR2 is YFSETQ. The CDR3 covers 16 residues. V lost 4 bases and J lost 3, with 18 bases in between. CDR3 sequence reads: CASSPRTGVETDTQYF. Written as DNA, the CDR3 is TGCGCCAGCAGCCCTAGGACGGGAGTGGAGACAGATACGCAGTATTTT.

This clonotype was detected a few times. The V gene is TRBV29-1, the J gene TRBJ2-7; D is perhaps TRBD1 or TRBD2 (5 bases each). CDR1 is SQVTM and CDR2 is ANQGSEA in the germline V gene. Deletions cut 7 bases from V and 2 bases from J, with 9 bases between. The CDR3 length is 11 residues. The CDR3 reads CSASGPYEQYF. DNA for the CDR3: TGCAGCGCATCGGGGCCCTACGAGCAGTACTTC.

This clonotype has a single count. This chain uses TRBV10-3 with TRBJ2-3, with 14 bases that match TRBD2. Germline V gene sequence: CDR1 ENHRY, CDR2 SYGVKD. There are 17 residues in the CDR3. The trim removed 10 bases at V and 3 bases at J, leaving 12 bases unmatched. CDR3 nucleotides: TGTGCCACCAGAGAGCCGGGACTAGCGGGAGAGACAGATACGCAGTATTTT. This sequence encodes CATREPGLAGETDTQYF.